Here is one T cell receptor (beta chain) with its context. No antigen is known for it. The sample contains more than one DNA sequence encoding this CDR3. The source of the sample is a study of shared clonotypes between healthy human individuals. Whole-study results and caveats: It was the non-shared clonotypes that had lower generation probabilities than clonotypes shared by all four donors.

Clones were sequenced by immunoSEQ multiplex PCR, and TCRdb holds only the in-frame ones, with some missing. Among about 2 million clones, less than 95% were seen once, and the ten largest hold roughly 1%. The V and J ends lost 3 bases and 5 bases respectively, with 8 bases between them. This CDR3 is built from 12 residues. Germline CDR1 and CDR2: MGHDK and SYGVNS. Terminally differentiated effector memory CD45RA+ cells were excluded by CCR7 positive selection of CD45RO-negative cells. Sequences were obtained from naive CD8+ T cells sorted from blood. The TCR originated in a young man in good health. This chain links TRBV25-1 with TRBJ2-7; unclear D gene. CDR3 bases: TGTGCCAGCAGTGATTTGGGGAACGAGCAGTACTTC. It specifies CASSDLGNEQYF.